The 9 T cell receptor beta chains below come from one sample, sequenced in a study of blood T cell repertoires in COVID-19. The protocol was immunoSEQ multiplex PCR, while the TCRdb copy is restricted to in-frame clones and leaves out a portion. The sample has 100,000 or so clones, 84% seen once. The material sequenced was peripheral blood. These TCRs come from a man between 70 and 80 years old with active or convalescent COVID-19.

The chain links TRBV2 to TRBJ2-3; 11 bases agree with TRBD2. Germline CDR1 is SNHLY and CDR2 is FYNNEI. The CDR3 has 16 residues. The junction had 3 bases not matched to a gene; V was cut back by 4 bases and J by 0 bases. The CDR3, as DNA: TGTGCCAGCAGTGGACTAGCGGGACCTAGCACAGATACGCAGTATTTT. This gives the protein CASSGLAGPSTDTQYF.

This clone was observed a single time. The CDR3 sequence: CASSLDSILNTEAFF. The CDR3 DNA reads as TGCGCCAGCAGCTTGGACAGTATTCTGAACACTGAAGCTTTCTTT. The rearrangement uses TRBV5-1 and TRBJ1-1; D call uncertain. V was pared by 0 bases and J by 0 bases, with 9 bases between. The CDR3 consists of 15 residues. Looked up from germline, CDR1 is SGHRS and CDR2 is YFSETQ.

This clone was counted between two and nine times. V gene TRBV21-1 combines with J gene TRBJ2-7; TRBD1 is taken as the D call from the table, unchecked against the DNA. TRBV21-1 is a recognized pseudogene. The CDR3 has 15 residues. For the CDR3, the DNA is TGTGCCAGCAGCCCGAGGACAGGACTGACCTACGAGCAGTACTTC. It is translated as CASSPRTGLTYEQYF.

The chain uses TRBV18 and TRBJ1-2, with 10 bases that match TRBD1. This CDR3 has 13 amino acids. The germline CDR1 and CDR2 sequences are KGHSH and LQKENI. With 6 bases clipped from V and 8 bases from J, the junction kept 6 bases outside the gene matches. In nucleotides, the CDR3 is TGTGCCAGCTCCCCCGGACAGGGGGACGGCTACACCTTC. It translates to CASSPGQGDGYTF.

V usage is TRBV4-3 and J usage is TRBJ1-3; D gene unclear. Per germline, CDR1 LGHNA and CDR2 YSLEER. With 3 bases removed from V and 0 bases from J, the gap between germline ends came to 6 bases. The CDR3 sequence is 14 residues long. CDR3 sequence (DNA): TGCGCCAGCAGCCAGGGCACCTCTGGAAACACCATATATTTT. This encodes CASSQGTSGNTIYF.

This chain joins TRBV6-6 and TRBJ2-2, with TRBD1 matching over 10 bases. The CDR3 is 15 residues long. V dropped 4 bases and J dropped 6; count of bases not matched to a gene: 5. The germline gives CDR1 MNHNY, CDR2 SVGAGI (reference sequence). This CDR3 reads CASSWDRGGPGELFF. CDR3 bases: TGTGCCAGCAGTTGGGACAGGGGTGGACCCGGGGAGCTGTTTTTT.

The chain joins TRBV27 to TRBJ2-7, with D maybe TRBD2 (6 bases). This CDR3 is built from 15 residues. V was cut by 5 bases and J by 7 bases, with 21 bases left in between. CDR1 and CDR2 (germline): MNHEY, SMNVEV (reference sequence). DNA for the CDR3: TGTGCCAGCAGTCCCCGCTTCGGGGGAGCCCAGGAGCAGTACTTC. Amino acids: CASSPRFGGAQEQYF.

The chain is built from TRBV7-2 and TRBJ1-5; D gene unclear. The CDR3 is 13 residues long. V gave up 0 bases and J gave up 9 bases, with 9 bases separating them. The germline gives CDR1 SGHTA, CDR2 FQGNSA. CDR3 sequence: CASSLALDTPQHF. The CDR3 DNA sequence: TGTGCCAGCAGCTTAGCGCTCGACACGCCCCAGCATTTT.

The chain is built from TRBV12-3 or TRBV12-4 and TRBJ1-1; D gene ambiguous. Trimming took 9 bases from V and 0 from J, leaving 8 bases between them. The length of the CDR3 is 12 residues. The CDR3 sequence is CASSRVNTEAFF. As DNA, the CDR3 is TGTGCCAGTAGCAGAGTGAACACTGAAGCTTTCTTT.